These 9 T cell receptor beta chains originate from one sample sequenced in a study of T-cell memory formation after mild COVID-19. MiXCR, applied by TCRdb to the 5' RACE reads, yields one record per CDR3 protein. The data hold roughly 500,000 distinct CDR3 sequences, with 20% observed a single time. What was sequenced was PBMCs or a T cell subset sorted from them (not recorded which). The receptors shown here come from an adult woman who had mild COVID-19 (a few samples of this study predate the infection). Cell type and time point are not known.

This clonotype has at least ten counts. The CDR3 nucleotides are TGTGCCAGCAGTTTAGGCGATTACTCCTACGAGCAGTACTTC. Residues: CASSLGDYSYEQYF. The rearrangement uses TRBV12-3 or TRBV12-4 and TRBJ2-7, with unresolved D. This CDR3 contains 14 residues. Trimming left V 1 base short and J 0 bases short, with 7 bases between.

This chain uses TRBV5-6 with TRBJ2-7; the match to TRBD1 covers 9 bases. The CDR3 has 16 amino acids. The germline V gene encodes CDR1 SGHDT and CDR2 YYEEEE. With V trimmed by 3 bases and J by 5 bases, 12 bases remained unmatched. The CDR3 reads CASSSTTGTGMDEQYF. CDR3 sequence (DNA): TGTGCCAGCAGCTCAACCACCGGGACAGGGATGGACGAGCAGTACTTC.

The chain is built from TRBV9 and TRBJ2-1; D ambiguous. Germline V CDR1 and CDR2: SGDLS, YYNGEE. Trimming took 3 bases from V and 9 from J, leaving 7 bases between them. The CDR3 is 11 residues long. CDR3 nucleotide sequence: TGTGCCAGCAGCGCACAAGTTGAGCAGTTCTTC. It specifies CASSAQVEQFF.

CDR3 in DNA: TGTGCCAGCAGCCGAAACCAGGGGGCGCGGGGTAACTATGGCTACACCTTC. Its protein is CASSRNQGARGNYGYTF. V and J are TRBV11-2 and TRBJ1-2; 8 bases line up with TRBD1. The germline V gene has CDR1 SGHAT and CDR2 FQNNGV. Trimming took 5 bases from V and 1 from J; bases not matched to a gene: 12. This CDR3 spans 17 amino acids.

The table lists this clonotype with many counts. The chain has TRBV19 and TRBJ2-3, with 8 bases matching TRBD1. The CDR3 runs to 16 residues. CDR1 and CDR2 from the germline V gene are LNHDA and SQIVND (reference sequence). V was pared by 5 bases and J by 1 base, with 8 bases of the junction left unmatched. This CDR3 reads CASSGRRGLGTDTQYF. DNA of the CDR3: TGTGCCAGTAGTGGACGCAGGGGGCTAGGCACAGATACGCAGTATTTT.

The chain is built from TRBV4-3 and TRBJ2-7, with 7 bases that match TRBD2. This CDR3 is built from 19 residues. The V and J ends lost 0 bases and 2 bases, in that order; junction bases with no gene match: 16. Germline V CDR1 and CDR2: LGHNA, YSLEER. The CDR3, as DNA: TGCGCCAGCAGCCAAGATAGGTCGCTAGCGGCAGTAGGTCCCTACGAGCAGTACTTC. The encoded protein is CASSQDRSLAAVGPYEQYF.

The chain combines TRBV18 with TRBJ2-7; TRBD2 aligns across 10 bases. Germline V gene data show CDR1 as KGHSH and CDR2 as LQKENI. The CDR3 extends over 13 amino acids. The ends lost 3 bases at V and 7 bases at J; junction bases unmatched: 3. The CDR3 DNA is TGTGCCAGCTCACCCGGACTAGCGGAGGAGCAGTACTTC. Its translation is CASSPGLAEEQYF. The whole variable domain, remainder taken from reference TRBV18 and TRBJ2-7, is NAGVMQNPRHLVRRRGQEARLRCSPMKGHSHVYWYRQLPEEGLKFMVYLQKENIIDESGMPKERFSAEFPKEGPSILRIQQVVRGDSAAYFCASSPGLAEEQYFGPGTRLTVT.

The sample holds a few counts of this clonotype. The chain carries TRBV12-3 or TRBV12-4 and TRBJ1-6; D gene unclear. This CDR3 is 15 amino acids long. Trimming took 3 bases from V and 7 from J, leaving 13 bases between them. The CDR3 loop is CASSLSRQGNSPLHF. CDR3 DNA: TGTGCCAGCAGTTTGTCAAGGCAAGGGAATTCACCCCTCCACTTT.

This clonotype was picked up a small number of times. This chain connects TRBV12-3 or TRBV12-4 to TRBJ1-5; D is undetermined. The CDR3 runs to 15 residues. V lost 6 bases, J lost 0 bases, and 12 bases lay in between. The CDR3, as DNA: TGTGCCAGCAGAAGCGGGTCCTATAGCAATCAGCCCCAGCATTTT. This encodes CASRSGSYSNQPQHF.